This T cell receptor beta chain originates from a study of T cells after somatic rescue of genetic block. Assay: immunoSEQ multiplex PCR; the TCRdb copy retains only in-frame clones and omits some. Among roughly 14,000 clones listed, roughly two thirds were seen once. Trimming removed 6 bases from V and 7 bases from J; junction bases left unmatched: 9. The CDR3 runs 15 residues. Germline loops: CDR1 MDHEN, CDR2 SYDVKM. The V gene is TRBV28, the J gene TRBJ1-4; 9 bases match TRBD1. This TCR was sampled from a boy younger than 18. Sequenced: peripheral blood mononuclear cells (PBMCs). The CDR3 nucleotides read TGTGCCAGCAGAGCACAGGGGGCGTTAGGTGAAAAACTGTTTTTT. Translation: CASRAQGALGEKLFF.